This T cell receptor (beta chain) was obtained from a study of control samples from healthy donors and cancer patients. Some clones are missing from TCRdb's copy, which holds only in-frame ones; the method was immunoSEQ multiplex PCR. In the table there are 65,000 to 85,000 clones, approximately 88% of which are singletons. Germline CDR1 is PRHDT and CDR2 is FYEKMQ (reference sequence). The junction had 9 bases not matched to a gene; V was cut back by 5 bases and J by 3 bases. The CDR3 sequence is 18 residues long. Sequenced material: PBMCs. The chain is built from TRBV13 and TRBJ2-3; TRBD2 matches at 15 bases. This receptor was taken from a woman aged 45-59 years with colorectal cancer. The DNA of the CDR3 is TGTGCCAGCAGCGAGGGACTAGCGGGGGGCCAAGGTACAGATACGCAGTATTTT. Translating gives CASSEGLAGGQGTDTQYF.